This TCR beta chain derives from a study of T cells in Graves' hyperthyroidism and ophthalmopathy. This clonotype has only a few counts. Germline values: CDR1 MGHRA, CDR2 YSYEKL. The CDR3 totals 15 residues. The V gene lost 1 base and the J gene lost 10 bases, with 14 bases spanning the gap. Amplification targeted TCR beta CDR3 regions from RNA transcripts. The primer set for the first-round RT-PCR of the TCR CDR3 was HTBI. A single record per CDR3 protein comes from TCRdb applying MiXCR to the multiplex PCR reads. The sample has 550,000 to 600,000 distinct CDR3 sequences, around 17% seen once. Disease duration under 2 months; hyperthyroidism patients were aged 18 to 65.

Sequencing was done on a sample of blood. The rearrangement links TRBV4-1 to TRBJ1-6, with a tentative D call TRBD1 (5 bases). The source of this sequence is a woman aged 18-29 years with Graves' hyperthyroidism. This CDR3 reads CASSQGGHGGSPLHF. The CDR3, as DNA: TGCGCCAGCAGCCAAGGTGGGCATGGGGGGTCACCCCTCCACTTT.